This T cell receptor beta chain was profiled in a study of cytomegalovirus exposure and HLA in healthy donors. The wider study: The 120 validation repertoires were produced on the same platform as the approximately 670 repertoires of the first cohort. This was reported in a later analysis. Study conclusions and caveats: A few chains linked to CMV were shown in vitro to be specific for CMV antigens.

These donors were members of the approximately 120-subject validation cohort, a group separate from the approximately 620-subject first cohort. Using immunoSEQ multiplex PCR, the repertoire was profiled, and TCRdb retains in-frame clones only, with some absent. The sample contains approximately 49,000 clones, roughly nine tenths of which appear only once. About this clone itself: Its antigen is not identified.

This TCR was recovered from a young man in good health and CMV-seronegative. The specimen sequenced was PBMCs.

The CDR3 spells CASTVGGNYNEQFF. CDR3 sequence (DNA): TGTGCCAGCACCGTGGGGGGTAATTACAATGAGCAGTTCTTC. The chain links TRBV7-9 to TRBJ2-1; TRBD2 is a possible D gene (6 bases). This CDR3 contains 14 residues. CDR1 and CDR2 (germline): SEHNR, FQNEAQ (reference sequence). V dropped 7 bases and J dropped 4 bases, with 14 bases sitting between them.